This TCR beta chain was captured in a study of T cells in Graves' hyperthyroidism and ophthalmopathy. The CDR3 runs 13 residues. Trimming cost V 4 bases and J 7 bases, with 13 bases left between them. Germline V gives CDR1 SGHRS, CDR2 YFSETQ. This clonotype was counted at least ten times. Amplified TCR beta CDR3 regions came from RNA transcripts. RT-PCR in the first round (using the HTBI primer set) targeted the TCR CDR3. TCRdb used MiXCR to reprocess the multiplex PCR reads, holding one entry per CDR3 protein. Among about 620,000 distinct CDR3 sequences listed, 16% were seen once. The receptor was derived from a woman aged 25 to 39 with Graves' hyperthyroidism. Sequencing was performed on blood. The chain carries TRBV5-1 and TRBJ2-3; D uncertain. The CDR3 sequence is CASSNRRVNTQYF. CDR3 sequence (DNA): TGCGCCAGCAGCAACCGACGGGTGAATACGCAGTATTTT. Based on the CDR3 plus reference TRBV5-1 and TRBJ2-3, the full variable domain is KAGVTQTPRYLIKTRGQQVTLSCSPISGHRSVSWYQQTPGQGLQFLFEYFSETQRNKGNFPGRFSGRQFSNSRSEMNVSTLELGDSALYLCASSNRRVNTQYFGPGTRLTVL.